Following are 30 T cell receptor beta chains from one sample sequenced in a study of a mutant IDH1 vaccine in newly diagnosed glioma. Indicated time point: week 11, during vaccination. One vaccine dose held 300 ug of mutant IDH1 20-mer peptide and came with topical imiquimod. The protocol was immunoSEQ multiplex PCR, while the TCRdb copy is restricted to in-frame clones and leaves out a portion. Among about 130,000 clones listed, roughly 77% were seen once. Antigens of these TCRs are unknown. This specimen consisted of PBMCs, obtained from a glioma patient whose treatment included an IDH1 peptide vaccine. The receptors shown here come from a man aged 35 to 55 with glioma.

This clone was seen a single time. The chain uses TRBV28 and TRBJ2-6; D is undetermined. The germline V gene has CDR1 MDHEN and CDR2 SYDVKM. V shed 6 bases and J shed 2 bases, with 5 bases lying between them. The CDR3 has 13 amino acids. Written as DNA, the CDR3 is TGTGCCAGCAGCCCTACTGGGGCCAACGTCCTGACTTTC. Protein: CASSPTGANVLTF.

This chain's CDR3 is CASSARQGGREKLFF. DNA for the CDR3: TGTGCCAGTAGTGCTCGACAGGGAGGAAGGGAAAAACTGTTTTTT. J is TRBJ1-4 and V is TRBV19; 7 positions match TRBD1. Germline trimming cut 5 bases from V and 8 bases from J; bases unmatched to any gene: 11. Looked up from germline, CDR1 is LNHDA and CDR2 is SQIVND (reference sequence). CDR3 length equals 15 residues.

V gene TRBV28 combines with J gene TRBJ1-5, with a weak D call TRBD1 (6 bases). The CDR3 is 14 amino acids. V gave up 2 bases and J gave up 7 bases, with 12 bases separating them. CDR1 and CDR2 from the germline V gene are MDHEN and SYDVKM. The CDR3 DNA reads TGTGCCAGCAGTTTAAGTGCAGGACAGCAGCCCCAGCATTTT. Amino acids: CASSLSAGQQPQHF.

The genes are TRBV6-5 and TRBJ2-1; D may be TRBD1 (7 bases). The V gene's germline CDR1 is MNHEY and CDR2 SVGAGI. V lost 5 bases and J lost 5, with 16 bases in between. The CDR3 has 15 amino acids. CDR3 sequence: CASSIRGAIHNEQFF. CDR3 DNA sequence: TGTGCCAGCAGTATCAGGGGGGCGATACACAATGAGCAGTTCTTC.

V and J are TRBV27 and TRBJ2-1; 7 bases fit TRBD2. The CDR3 is made up of 13 amino acids. V was clipped by 0 bases and J by 13 bases; unmatched bases: 6. Looked up from germline, CDR1 is MNHEY and CDR2 is SMNVEV (reference sequence). The CDR3 DNA is TGTGCCAGCAGTTTATCTCGGGGGGAGTTACAGTTCTTC. This sequence encodes CASSLSRGELQFF.

The V and J genes are TRBV15 and TRBJ2-7, with a tentative D call TRBD2 (5 bases). Looked up from germline, CDR1 is LNHNV and CDR2 is YYDKDF (reference sequence). Trimming stripped 0 bases from V and 6 bases from J, with 18 bases between. The CDR3 has 16 amino acids. The CDR3 here is CATSREPTRDPSEQYF. Written as DNA, the CDR3 is TGTGCCACCAGCAGAGAGCCTACTAGGGATCCTTCCGAGCAGTACTTC.

This clone was seen once. V is TRBV5-6 and J is TRBJ2-3; the match to TRBD2 covers 9 bases. J gave up 2 bases and V 3 bases, and 13 bases lay outside the gene matches. CDR3 length equals 18 residues. CDR1 SGHDT and CDR2 YYEEEE come from the germline V gene. The CDR3 DNA follows: TGTGCCAGCAGCTCGACTACTCTGGCGGGGGGGGACACAGATACGCAGTATTTT. Translated: CASSSTTLAGGDTDTQYF.

In DNA form, the CDR3 reads TGTGCCAGCAGCTTGGGGAGGTCTACAGTCTATGGCTACACCTTC. This sequence encodes CASSLGRSTVYGYTF. V is TRBV5-4 and J is TRBJ1-2; D gene unclear. CDR1 is SGHNT and CDR2 is YYREEE in the germline V gene (reference sequence). The length of the CDR3 is 15 residues. Trimming took 0 bases from V and 4 from J, leaving 13 bases between them. Full variable domain (remainder filled in from reference TRBV5-4 and TRBJ1-2): ETGVTQSPTHLIKTRGQQVTLRCSSQSGHNTVSWYQQALGQGPQFIFQYYREEENGRGNFPPRFSGLQFPNYSSELNVNALELDDSALYLCASSLGRSTVYGYTFGSGTRLTVV.

The V gene is TRBV5-8, the J gene TRBJ1-6; 7 bases agree with TRBD1. Losses at the gene ends were 4 bases for V and 7 bases for J; bases not matched to a gene: 5. There are 14 residues in the CDR3. CDR1 and CDR2 from the germline V gene are SGHTS and YDEGEE. For the CDR3, the DNA is TGTGCCAGCAGCCGAGGGGGCCAAAATTCACCCCTCCACTTT. Amino acid sequence: CASSRGGQNSPLHF.

The gene calls are TRBV5-6 and TRBJ1-3, with unresolved D. The CDR3 has 16 residues. Germline V gives CDR1 SGHDT, CDR2 YYEEEE. Trimming shortened V by 0 bases and J by 3 bases, and 13 bases separated the two germline ends. The CDR3 spells CASSLEIGVFGNTIYF. CDR3 DNA: TGTGCCAGCAGCTTGGAGATCGGGGTATTTGGAAACACCATATATTTT.

CDR3 in amino acids: CASSGGGPWWKETQYF. DNA of the CDR3: TGTGCCAGCAGTGGGGGGGGGCCTTGGTGGAAAGAGACCCAGTACTTC. This chain links TRBV6-4 with TRBJ2-5; D perhaps matches TRBD2 (7 bases). Trimming stripped 4 bases from V and 3 bases from J, with 18 bases between. Germline CDR1 reads MRHNA; CDR2 reads SNTAGT. The CDR3 has 16 amino acids.

The chain has TRBV6-5 and TRBJ2-1; 7 bases fit TRBD1. The trim removed 6 bases at V and 2 bases at J, leaving 7 bases unmatched. The CDR3 is made up of 15 amino acids. CDR1 MNHEY and CDR2 SVGAGI come from the germline V gene. CDR3 bases: TGTGCCAGCAGCCACACCGGGACAGCCTACAATGAGCAGTTCTTC. The encoded protein is CASSHTGTAYNEQFF.

The J gene is TRBJ1-5, the V gene TRBV4-3; weak D call: TRBD1 (6 bases). V lost 0 bases and J 6 bases, leaving 12 bases between the germline ends. Germline-derived CDR1 and CDR2 are LGHNA and YSLEER. The CDR3 loop spans 15 amino acids. CDR3 in amino acids: CASSQDPGVGQPQHF. The CDR3 coding sequence is TGCGCCAGCAGCCAAGATCCAGGGGTAGGTCAGCCCCAGCATTTT.

This clone was seen a few times. The J gene is TRBJ2-2, the V gene TRBV7-8, with 9 bases fitting TRBD2. With 7 bases clipped from V and 1 base from J, the junction kept 7 bases outside the gene matches. The CDR3 covers 16 residues. Germline V gene sequence: CDR1 SGHVS, CDR2 FQNEAQ. CDR3 DNA sequence: TGTGCCAGCACTTCTAGCGGGGCGGTGAACACCGGGGAGCTGTTTTTT. Protein sequence: CASTSSGAVNTGELFF.

This clone has only a few counts. This chain links TRBV10-3 with TRBJ2-7, with 10 bases that match TRBD2. V dropped 6 bases and J dropped 0; count of bases not matched to a gene: 2. In germline, CDR1 is ENHRY, CDR2 SYGVKD. The CDR3 extends over 14 amino acids. The DNA of the CDR3 is TGTGCCATCAGAGCGGGAGGGGACTCCTACGAGCAGTACTTC. Its translation is CAIRAGGDSYEQYF.

This clone was counted between two and nine times. The V and J genes are TRBV30 and TRBJ1-1; TRBD1 is a possible D gene (6 bases). The V gene lost 1 base and the J gene lost 3 bases, with 15 bases spanning the gap. Germline V CDR1 and CDR2: GTSNPN, SVGIG (reference sequence). The CDR3 consists of 15 residues. DNA for the CDR3: TGTGCCTGGAGTGGAGCACAGGGAAGGGACACTGAAGCTTTCTTT. Translated, it gives CAWSGAQGRDTEAFF. Together with reference TRBV30 and TRBJ1-1, the CDR3 gives the full variable domain: SQTIHQWPATLVQPVGSPLSLECTVEGTSNPNLYWYRQAAGRGLQLLFYSVGIGQISSEVPQNLSASRPQDRQFILSSKKLLLSDSGFYLCAWSGAQGRDTEAFFGQGTRLTVV.

V and J are TRBV2 and TRBJ2-1; 11 bases are a match to TRBD2. V trimming: 6 bases; J trimming: 6 bases; junction bases outside the gene matches: 7. The CDR3 loop spans 15 amino acids. Germline-derived CDR1 and CDR2 are SNHLY and FYNNEI. The CDR3 reads CASSLYSGGANEQFF. CDR3 DNA sequence: TGTGCCAGCAGCCTCTATAGCGGGGGGGCCAATGAGCAGTTCTTC.

The V and J genes are TRBV28 and TRBJ2-7, with TRBD2 matching 9 bases. CDR1 and CDR2 (germline): MDHEN, SYDVKM. The CDR3 spans 17 residues. V gave up 8 bases and J gave up 3 bases; unmatched junction bases: 17. CDR3 nucleotide sequence: TGTGCCAGCGGGTCTCAGTGGGCGGGAGGGGTCTTCTACGAGCAGTACTTC. Encoded protein: CASGSQWAGGVFYEQYF.

This sequence joins TRBV14 and TRBJ2-7; D unclear. CDR1 is SGHDN, CDR2 FVKESK, per germline. This CDR3 spans 13 amino acids. Trimming cost V 1 base and J 3 bases, with 7 bases left between them. The CDR3 DNA follows: TGTGCCAGCAGCCAAGTCACACACTACGAGCAGTACTTC. It codes for CASSQVTHYEQYF.

This chain joins TRBV6-5 and TRBJ2-2; either TRBD1 or TRBD2 may supply D (7 bases each). The CDR3 contains 14 residues. Germline CDR1 is MNHEY and CDR2 is SVGAGI. V lost 9 bases and J 6 bases, leaving 17 bases between the germline ends. CDR3 amino acids: CASQGGTLSGELFF. As DNA, the CDR3 is TGTGCCAGTCAGGGGGGGACACTGTCCGGGGAGCTGTTTTTT.

J is TRBJ1-1 and V is TRBV5-5; no clear D gene. Looked up from germline, CDR1 is SGHKS and CDR2 is YYEKEE (reference sequence). This CDR3 has 12 amino acids. V lost 4 bases and J 2 bases, leaving 6 bases between the germline ends. DNA for the CDR3: TGTGCCAGCAGCCACCAAAACACTGAAGCTTTCTTT. It is translated as CASSHQNTEAFF.

This clone was found a few times. This sequence joins TRBV9 and TRBJ1-1, with TRBD1 as a possible D gene (6 bases). CDR1 is SGDLS and CDR2 is YYNGEE in the germline V gene. Trimming stripped 0 bases from V and 0 bases from J, with 18 bases between. This CDR3 comprises 18 residues. The CDR3 DNA follows: TGTGCCAGCAGCGTAGCCTCCCGGCAGAGGGACATGAACACTGAAGCTTTCTTT. This translates into CASSVASRQRDMNTEAFF.

The J gene is TRBJ1-5, the V gene TRBV19, with 9 bases identical to TRBD1. V dropped 7 bases and J dropped 4; count of bases not matched to a gene: 5. Germline V gives CDR1 LNHDA, CDR2 SQIVND (reference sequence). The CDR3 contains 14 residues. For the CDR3, the DNA is TGTGCCAGTAACACTGACAGGGGGAATCAGCCCCAGCATTTT. Protein sequence: CASNTDRGNQPQHF.

The V gene is TRBV6-1, the J gene TRBJ2-7; 9 positions agree with TRBD1. Looked up from germline, CDR1 is MNHNS and CDR2 is SASEGT. The CDR3 sequence is 14 residues long. The V and J ends lost 6 bases and 3 bases, in that order; junction bases with no gene match: 6. CDR3 in amino acids: CASRPQGASYEQYF. CDR3 bases: TGTGCCAGCAGACCACAGGGGGCTAGCTACGAGCAGTACTTC.

The chain employs TRBV19 and TRBJ2-3, with D uncertain. Deletions cut 7 bases from V and 0 bases from J, with 8 bases between. This CDR3 spans 13 amino acids. Germline assignment: CDR1 LNHDA and CDR2 SQIVND (reference sequence). The CDR3 is CASNSDSTDTQYF. The DNA for the CDR3 is TGTGCCAGTAATTCTGATAGCACAGATACGCAGTATTTT.

The CDR3 sequence is CASSVSGTSGRYEQYF. In nucleotides, the CDR3 is TGTGCCAGCAGCGTAAGTGGGACTAGCGGACGCTACGAGCAGTACTTC. J is TRBJ2-7 and V is TRBV11-2, with TRBD2 identical over 11 bases. The CDR3 spans 16 residues. Per germline, CDR1 SGHAT and CDR2 FQNNGV. V lost 5 bases and J lost 3; bases outside the gene matches: 9.

J is TRBJ2-5 and V is TRBV2; D uncertain. V lost 5 bases and J 1 base, leaving 14 bases between the germline ends. This CDR3 spans 15 amino acids. From germline, CDR1 is SNHLY and CDR2 FYNNEI. As DNA, the CDR3 is TGTGCCAGCAGTCTGGACCCTTTTACCCAAGAGACCCAGTACTTC. It translates to CASSLDPFTQETQYF.

The genes are TRBV15 and TRBJ1-2, with 7 nucleotides matching TRBD1. The CDR3 runs 15 residues. The germline V gene encodes CDR1 LNHNV and CDR2 YYDKDF (reference sequence). Trimming took 0 bases from V and 8 from J; bases not matched to a gene: 9. DNA for the CDR3: TGTGCCACCAGCAGAGATGGGGTGACAGGGCGAGGCTACACCTTC. Translated, it gives CATSRDGVTGRGYTF.

The chain carries TRBV5-1 and TRBJ2-1, with 12 bases that match TRBD2. CDR3 size: 18 residues. CDR1 is SGHRS and CDR2 is YFSETQ in the germline V gene. The trim removed 3 bases at V and 0 bases at J, leaving 7 bases unmatched. The CDR3 nucleotides read TGCGCCAGCAGCTCCGGGACTAGCGGGCGAAGCTCCTACAATGAGCAGTTCTTC. Translated, it gives CASSSGTSGRSSYNEQFF.

The chain recombines TRBV4-3 with TRBJ2-5; D unclear. CDR1 is LGHNA and CDR2 is YSLEER in the germline V gene. The CDR3 loop spans 16 amino acids. The ends were cut back, 4 bases at V and 4 bases at J, with 19 bases in the middle. CDR3 loop: CASSLSRAVSGETQYF. Here the CDR3 DNA reads TGCGCCAGCAGCCTGTCCCGCGCAGTCTCGGGAGAGACCCAGTACTTC.